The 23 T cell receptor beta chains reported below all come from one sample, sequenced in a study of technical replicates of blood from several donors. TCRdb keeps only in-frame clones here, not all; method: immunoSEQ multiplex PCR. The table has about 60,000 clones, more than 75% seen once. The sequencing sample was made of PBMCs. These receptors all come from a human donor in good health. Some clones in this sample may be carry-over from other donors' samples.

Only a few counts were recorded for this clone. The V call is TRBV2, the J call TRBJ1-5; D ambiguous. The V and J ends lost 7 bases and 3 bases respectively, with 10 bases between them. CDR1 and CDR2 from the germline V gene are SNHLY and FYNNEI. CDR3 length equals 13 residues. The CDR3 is CASNLASNQPQHF. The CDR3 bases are TGTGCCAGCAATCTCGCGTCCAATCAGCCCCAGCATTTT.

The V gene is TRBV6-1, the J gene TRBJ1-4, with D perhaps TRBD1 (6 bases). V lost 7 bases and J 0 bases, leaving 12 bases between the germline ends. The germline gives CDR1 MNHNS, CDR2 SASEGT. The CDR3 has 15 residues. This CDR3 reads CASKGQSTTNEKLFF. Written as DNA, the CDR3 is TGTGCCAGCAAAGGACAGTCCACAACTAATGAAAAACTGTTTTTT.

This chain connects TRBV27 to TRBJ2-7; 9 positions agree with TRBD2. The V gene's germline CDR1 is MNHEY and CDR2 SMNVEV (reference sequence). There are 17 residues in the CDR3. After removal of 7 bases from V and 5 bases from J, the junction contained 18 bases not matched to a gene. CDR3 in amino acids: CASKSIMGGRALDEQYF. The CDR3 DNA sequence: TGTGCCAGCAAGTCCATAATGGGCGGGAGGGCCCTCGACGAGCAGTACTTC.

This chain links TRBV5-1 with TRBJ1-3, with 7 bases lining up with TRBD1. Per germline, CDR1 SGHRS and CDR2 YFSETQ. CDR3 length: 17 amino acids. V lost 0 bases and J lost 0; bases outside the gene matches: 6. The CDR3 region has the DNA TGCGCCAGCAGCTTGGTGGGGACAGAGCGCTCTGGAAACACCATATATTTT. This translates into CASSLVGTERSGNTIYF.

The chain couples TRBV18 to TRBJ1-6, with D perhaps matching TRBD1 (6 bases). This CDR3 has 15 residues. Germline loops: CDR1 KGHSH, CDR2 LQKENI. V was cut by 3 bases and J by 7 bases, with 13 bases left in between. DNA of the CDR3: TGTGCCAGCTCACCCGATCCACAGGGCAATTCACCCCTCCACTTT. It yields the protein CASSPDPQGNSPLHF.

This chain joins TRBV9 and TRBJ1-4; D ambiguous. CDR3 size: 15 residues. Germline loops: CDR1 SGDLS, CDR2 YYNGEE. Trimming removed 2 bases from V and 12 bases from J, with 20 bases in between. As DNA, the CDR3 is TGTGCCAGCAGCGTGGTCGTTGACCCTACCGGGGAACTGTTTTTT. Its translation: CASSVVVDPTGELFF. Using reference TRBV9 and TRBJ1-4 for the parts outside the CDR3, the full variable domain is DSGVTQTPKHLITATGQRVTLRCSPRSGDLSVYWYQQSLDQGLQFLIQYYNGEERAKGNILERFSAQQFPDLHSELNLSSLELGDSALYFCASSVVVDPTGELFFGSGTQLSVL.

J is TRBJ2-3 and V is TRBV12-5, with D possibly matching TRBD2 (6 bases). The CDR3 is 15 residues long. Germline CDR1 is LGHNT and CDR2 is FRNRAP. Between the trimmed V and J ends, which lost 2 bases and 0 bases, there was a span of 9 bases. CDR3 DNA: TGTGCTAGTGGTTTGATAGCGGCTAGCACAGATACGCAGTATTTT. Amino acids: CASGLIAASTDTQYF.

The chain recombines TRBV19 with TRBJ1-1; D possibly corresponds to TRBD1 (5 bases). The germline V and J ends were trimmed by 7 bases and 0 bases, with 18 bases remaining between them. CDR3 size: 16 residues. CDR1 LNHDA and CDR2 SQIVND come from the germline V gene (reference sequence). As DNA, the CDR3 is TGTGCCAGTAAGGCAGGGAGGATAATTATGAACACTGAAGCTTTCTTT. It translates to CASKAGRIIMNTEAFF.

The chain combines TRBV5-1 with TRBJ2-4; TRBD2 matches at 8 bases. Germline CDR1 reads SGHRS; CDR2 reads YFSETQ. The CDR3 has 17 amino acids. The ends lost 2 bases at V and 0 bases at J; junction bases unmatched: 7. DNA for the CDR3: TGCGCCAGCAGCTTAGATACTAGCGGCATAGCCAAAAACATTCAGTACTTC. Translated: CASSLDTSGIAKNIQYF.

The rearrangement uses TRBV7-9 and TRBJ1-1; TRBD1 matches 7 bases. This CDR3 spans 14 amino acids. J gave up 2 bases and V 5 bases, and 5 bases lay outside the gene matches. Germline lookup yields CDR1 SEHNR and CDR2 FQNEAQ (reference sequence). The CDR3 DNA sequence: TGTGCCAGCAGCCTTGACAGGGCTAACACTGAAGCTTTCTTT. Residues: CASSLDRANTEAFF.

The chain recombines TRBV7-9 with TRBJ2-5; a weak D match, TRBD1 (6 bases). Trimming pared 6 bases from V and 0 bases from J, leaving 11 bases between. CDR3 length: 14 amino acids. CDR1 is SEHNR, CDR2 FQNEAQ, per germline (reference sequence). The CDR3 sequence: CASSTGRDQETQYF. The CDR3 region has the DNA TGTGCCAGCAGTACAGGGAGAGACCAAGAGACCCAGTACTTC.

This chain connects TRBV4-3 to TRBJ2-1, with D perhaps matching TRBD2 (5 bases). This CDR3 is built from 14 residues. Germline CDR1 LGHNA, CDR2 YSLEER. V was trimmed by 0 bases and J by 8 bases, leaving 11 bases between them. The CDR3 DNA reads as TGCGCCAGCAGCCAAGAAGGGAGAATGGATGAGCAGTTCTTC. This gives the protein CASSQEGRMDEQFF.

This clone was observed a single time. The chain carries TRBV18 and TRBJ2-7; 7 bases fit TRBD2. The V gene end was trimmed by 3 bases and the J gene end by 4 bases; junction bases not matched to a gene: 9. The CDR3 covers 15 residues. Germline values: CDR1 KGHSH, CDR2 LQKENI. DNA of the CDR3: TGTGCCAGCTCACCTGCCGCCGCGGGGGTGTACGAGCAGTACTTC. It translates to CASSPAAAGVYEQYF. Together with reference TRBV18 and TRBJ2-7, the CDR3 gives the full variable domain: NAGVMQNPRHLVRRRGQEARLRCSPMKGHSHVYWYRQLPEEGLKFMVYLQKENIIDESGMPKERFSAEFPKEGPSILRIQQVVRGDSAAYFCASSPAAAGVYEQYFGPGTRLTVT.

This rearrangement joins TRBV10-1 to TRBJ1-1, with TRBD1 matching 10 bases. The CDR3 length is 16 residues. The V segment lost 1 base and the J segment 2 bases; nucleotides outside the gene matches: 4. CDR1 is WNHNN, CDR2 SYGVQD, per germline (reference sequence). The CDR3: CASSEFGDRGNTEAFF. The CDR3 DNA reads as TGCGCCAGCAGTGAGTTTGGGGACAGGGGAAACACTGAAGCTTTCTTT.

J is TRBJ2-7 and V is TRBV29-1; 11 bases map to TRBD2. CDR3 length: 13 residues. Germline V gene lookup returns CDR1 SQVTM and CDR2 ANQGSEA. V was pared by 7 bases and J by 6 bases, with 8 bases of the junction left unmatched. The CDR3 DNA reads TGCAGCGCCCAACCTAGCGGGAGGAGCGAGCAGTACTTC. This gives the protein CSAQPSGRSEQYF.

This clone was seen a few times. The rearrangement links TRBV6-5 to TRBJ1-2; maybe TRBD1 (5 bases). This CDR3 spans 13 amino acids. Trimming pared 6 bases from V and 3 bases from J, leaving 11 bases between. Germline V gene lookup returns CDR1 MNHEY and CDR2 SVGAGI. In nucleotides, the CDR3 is TGTGCCAGCAGGCCTACAGGATACTATGGCTACACCTTC. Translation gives CASRPTGYYGYTF.

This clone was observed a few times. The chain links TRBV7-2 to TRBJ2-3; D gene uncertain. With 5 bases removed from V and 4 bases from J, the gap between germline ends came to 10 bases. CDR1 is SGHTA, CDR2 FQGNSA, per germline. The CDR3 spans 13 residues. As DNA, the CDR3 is TGTGCCAGCAGCCCCAGGAAATCAGATACGCAGTATTTT. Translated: CASSPRKSDTQYF.

As DNA, the CDR3 is TGTGCCAGCAGCTTAAACAGGGGGCTCTTGCGGGAGGGCATTCAGTACTTC. Translation: CASSLNRGLLREGIQYF. This sequence joins TRBV7-9 and TRBJ2-4, with D possibly being TRBD1 or TRBD2 (9 bases each). V shed 2 bases and J shed 9 bases, with 23 bases lying between them. Germline V gene data show CDR1 as SEHNR and CDR2 as FQNEAQ (reference sequence). CDR3 length: 17 residues.

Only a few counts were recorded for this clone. CDR3 protein: CASSGQGLYEQYF. In DNA form, the CDR3 reads TGTGCCAGCTCCGGACAGGGGCTCTACGAGCAGTACTTC. This rearrangement joins TRBV25-1 to TRBJ2-7, with 9 bases lining up with TRBD1. Trimming cost V 8 bases and J 3 bases; bases outside gene matches: 5. This CDR3 has 13 amino acids. The germline V gene has CDR1 MGHDK and CDR2 SYGVNS.

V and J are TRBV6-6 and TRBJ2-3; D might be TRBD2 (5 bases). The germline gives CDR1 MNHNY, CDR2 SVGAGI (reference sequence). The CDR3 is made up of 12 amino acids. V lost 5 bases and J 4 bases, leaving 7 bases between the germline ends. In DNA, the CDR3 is TGTGCCAGCAGTACGAGGGCAGATACGCAGTATTTT. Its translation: CASSTRADTQYF.

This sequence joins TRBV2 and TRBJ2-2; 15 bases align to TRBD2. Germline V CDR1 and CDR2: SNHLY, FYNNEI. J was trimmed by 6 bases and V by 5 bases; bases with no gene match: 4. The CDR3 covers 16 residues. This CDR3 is CASSLGLAGGAGELFF. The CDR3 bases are TGTGCCAGCAGTTTAGGACTAGCGGGAGGGGCCGGGGAGCTGTTTTTT.

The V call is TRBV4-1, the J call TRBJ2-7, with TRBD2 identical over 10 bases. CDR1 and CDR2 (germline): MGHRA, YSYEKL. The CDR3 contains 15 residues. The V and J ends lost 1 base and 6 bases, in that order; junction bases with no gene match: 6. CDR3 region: CASSQGLAGLAEQYF. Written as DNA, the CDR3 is TGCGCCAGCAGCCAAGGACTAGCGGGTTTGGCCGAGCAGTACTTC.

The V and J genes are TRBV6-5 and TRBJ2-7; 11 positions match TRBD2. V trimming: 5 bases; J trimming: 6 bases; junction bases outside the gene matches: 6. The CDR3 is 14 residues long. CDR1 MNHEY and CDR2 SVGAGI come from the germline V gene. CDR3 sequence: CASSQTGTSGEQYF. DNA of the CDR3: TGTGCCAGCAGTCAGACCGGGACTAGCGGCGAGCAGTACTTC.